These T cell receptor beta chains were read from a single sample in a study of shared clonotypes between healthy human individuals. Using immunoSEQ multiplex PCR, the repertoire was profiled, and TCRdb retains in-frame clones only, with some absent. The data show over a million clones, about 75% seen once. The sample was memory CD4+ T cells sorted from blood. The receptors shown here come from a man aged 18 to 35 in good health. The CDR3 runs from the conserved cysteine through the conserved F or W. A D gene is named only where the DNA matches it firmly. Expanded clones are given a class, and other clones once, few, many or no size at all.

v_gene: TRBV6-1
d_gene: TRBD1
abundance: once
j_gene: TRBJ1-2
CDR3aa: CASSQGAVGGYTF
CDR3nt: TGTGCCAGCAGTCAGGGGGCGGTTGGAGGCTACACCTTC

v_gene: TRBV5-1
d_gene: TRBD1
abundance: -
j_gene: TRBJ2-2
CDR3aa: CASSRGQINGELFF
CDR3nt: TGCGCCAGCAGCAGGGGACAGATTAACGGGGAGCTGTTTTTT

v_gene: TRBV19
d_gene: TRBD2
abundance: -
j_gene: TRBJ2-1
CDR3aa: CASSKGLIADEQFF
CDR3nt: TGTGCCAGTAGTAAGGGACTAATCGCCGATGAGCAGTTCTTC

v_gene: TRBV28
d_gene: -
abundance: -
j_gene: TRBJ1-5
CDR3aa: CASRHGGSGQPQHF
CDR3nt: TGTGCCAGCAGACACGGGGGGTCGGGGCAGCCCCAGCATTTT

v_gene: TRBV19
d_gene: TRBD1
abundance: -
j_gene: TRBJ1-5
CDR3aa: CASSIESWGQGNQPQHF
CDR3nt: TGTGCCAGTAGTATTGAAAGCTGGGGACAGGGTAATCAGCCCCAGCATTTT

v_gene: TRBV30
d_gene: -
abundance: few
j_gene: TRBJ1-1
CDR3aa: CALTGWGEAFF
CDR3nt: TGTGCCTTAACAGGGTGGGGGGAAGCTTTCTTT

v_gene: TRBV7-3
d_gene: -
abundance: -
j_gene: TRBJ2-7
CDR3aa: CASSLGQREYF
CDR3nt: TGTGCCAGCAGCTTAGGCCAGCGGGAGTACTTC

v_gene: TRBV28
d_gene: -
abundance: -
j_gene: TRBJ1-5
CDR3aa: CASSFSALGQKNQPQHF
CDR3nt: TGTGCCAGCAGTTTTTCGGCTTTGGGGCAGAAGAATCAGCCCCAGCATTTT

v_gene: TRBV5-1
d_gene: -
abundance: -
j_gene: TRBJ2-3
CDR3aa: CASSSPGEDTQYF
CDR3nt: TGCGCCAGCAGCTCCCCCGGGGAAGATACGCAGTATTTT

v_gene: TRBV11-3
d_gene: TRBD1
abundance: -
j_gene: TRBJ1-3
CDR3aa: CASSPGQGNTIYF
CDR3nt: TGTGCCAGCAGCCCGGGACAGGGGAACACCATATATTTT

v_gene: TRBV18
d_gene: -
abundance: -
j_gene: TRBJ2-2
CDR3aa: CASSPDTGELFF
CDR3nt: TGTGCCAGCTCACCGGACACCGGGGAGCTGTTTTTT

v_gene: TRBV5-4
d_gene: -
abundance: -
j_gene: TRBJ2-5
CDR3aa: CASSLALARSEETQYF
CDR3nt: TGTGCCAGCAGCTTAGCCCTAGCGAGGTCCGAAGAGACCCAGTACTTC

v_gene: TRBV28
d_gene: -
abundance: -
j_gene: TRBJ1-1
CDR3aa: CASSLPRASSEAFF
CDR3nt: TGTGCCAGCAGTTTGCCCAGGGCGAGCTCTGAAGCTTTCTTT

v_gene: TRBV30
d_gene: -
abundance: -
j_gene: TRBJ2-5
CDR3aa: CAWSVSGETQYF
CDR3nt: TGTGCCTGGAGTGTTTCTGGGGAGACCCAGTACTTC

v_gene: TRBV19
d_gene: -
abundance: -
j_gene: TRBJ2-5
CDR3aa: CASSISNQETQYF
CDR3nt: TGTGCCAGTAGTATTAGTAACCAAGAGACCCAGTACTTC

v_gene: TRBV7-8
d_gene: -
abundance: -
j_gene: TRBJ2-7
CDR3aa: CASSLGVYEQYF
CDR3nt: TGTGCCAGCAGCTTAGGAGTCTACGAGCAGTACTTC

v_gene: TRBV28
d_gene: -
abundance: -
j_gene: TRBJ2-7
CDR3aa: CASSGVQGRTYEQYF
CDR3nt: TGTGCCAGCAGTGGGGTACAGGGTAGGACCTACGAGCAGTACTTC

v_gene: TRBV10-3
d_gene: -
abundance: -
j_gene: TRBJ2-2
CDR3aa: CAISDLGTGELFF
CDR3nt: TGTGCCATCAGTGATTTGGGAACCGGGGAGCTGTTTTTT

v_gene: TRBV7-2
d_gene: -
abundance: -
j_gene: TRBJ1-2
CDR3aa: CASSLVPAGTVNYGYTF
CDR3nt: TGTGCCAGCAGCTTAGTTCCCGCCGGGACGGTGAACTATGGCTACACCTTC

v_gene: TRBV6-1
d_gene: -
abundance: -
j_gene: TRBJ1-1
CDR3aa: CASPVAGSPEAFF
CDR3nt: TGTGCCAGCCCGGTAGCAGGGTCGCCTGAAGCTTTCTTT

v_gene: TRBV5-4
d_gene: TRBD1
abundance: -
j_gene: TRBJ1-3
CDR3aa: CASSLSGGGARNTIYF
CDR3nt: TGTGCCAGCAGCTTGTCGGGAGGGGGCGCTAGAAACACCATATATTTT

v_gene: TRBV6-5
d_gene: -
abundance: few
j_gene: TRBJ1-6
CDR3aa: CASSYIQNNSPLHF
CDR3nt: TGTGCCAGCAGTTACATACAGAACAATTCACCCCTCCACTTT

v_gene: TRBV29-1
d_gene: -
abundance: once
j_gene: TRBJ2-7
CDR3aa: CSVALRGSYEQYF
CDR3nt: TGCAGCGTTGCCCTCCGAGGGTCCTACGAGCAGTACTTC

v_gene: TRBV6-5
d_gene: -
abundance: many
j_gene: TRBJ1-2
CDR3aa: CASSYDGVNYGYTF
CDR3nt: TGTGCCAGCAGTTACGACGGGGTGAATTATGGCTACACCTTC

v_gene: TRBV2
d_gene: TRBD1
abundance: -
j_gene: TRBJ2-1
CDR3aa: CASSESTGGYNEQFF
CDR3nt: TGTGCCAGCAGTGAGTCGACAGGGGGCTACAATGAGCAGTTCTTC

v_gene: TRBV5-1
d_gene: TRBD2
abundance: -
j_gene: TRBJ2-3
CDR3aa: CASSLFPLAGAIRTDTQYF
CDR3nt: TGCGCCAGCAGCTTGTTCCCACTAGCGGGGGCGATTCGCACAGATACGCAGTATTTT

v_gene: TRBV30
d_gene: -
abundance: -
j_gene: TRBJ1-3
CDR3aa: CAWTPTHNSGNTIYF
CDR3nt: TGTGCCTGGACCCCTACCCACAACTCTGGAAACACCATATATTTT

v_gene: TRBV5-5
d_gene: TRBD1
abundance: -
j_gene: TRBJ1-2
CDR3aa: CASSPVQGALPNYGYTF
CDR3nt: TGTGCCAGCAGCCCTGTACAGGGGGCGCTTCCTAACTATGGCTACACCTTC

v_gene: TRBV30
d_gene: -
abundance: many
j_gene: TRBJ2-7
CDR3aa: CAWSVQSSQPYEQYF
CDR3nt: TGTGCCTGGAGTGTACAGTCTTCCCAGCCCTACGAGCAGTACTTC

v_gene: TRBV27
d_gene: TRBD1
abundance: -
j_gene: TRBJ2-1
CDR3aa: CASSLDRSVSYNEQFF
CDR3nt: TGTGCCAGCAGTCTGGACAGGTCTGTCTCCTACAATGAGCAGTTCTTC

v_gene: TRBV5-4
d_gene: -
abundance: -
j_gene: TRBJ2-1
CDR3aa: CASSRLTGELYEQFF
CDR3nt: TGTGCCAGCAGCCGTCTAACGGGAGAACTCTATGAGCAGTTCTTC

v_gene: TRBV5-3
d_gene: -
abundance: few
j_gene: TRBJ2-7
CDR3aa: CARSLSVGTSFSYEQYF
CDR3nt: TGTGCCAGAAGCCTTAGTGTCGGGACATCTTTCTCCTACGAGCAGTACTTC

v_gene: TRBV4-1
d_gene: -
abundance: -
j_gene: TRBJ1-2
CDR3aa: CASSQVGVKDYNYGYTF
CDR3nt: TGCGCCAGCAGCCAAGTCGGAGTCAAGGACTATAACTATGGCTACACCTTC

v_gene: TRBV7-2
d_gene: TRBD2
abundance: -
j_gene: TRBJ2-7
CDR3aa: CASSFILAGNPRAYEQYF
CDR3nt: TGTGCCAGCAGCTTTATACTAGCGGGAAATCCGAGGGCCTACGAGCAGTACTTC

v_gene: TRBV6-1
d_gene: -
abundance: -
j_gene: TRBJ2-3
CDR3aa: CASREGPGIGYTQYF
CDR3nt: TGTGCCAGCAGGGAGGGACCGGGGATTGGTTATACGCAGTATTTT

v_gene: TRBV10-3
d_gene: TRBD1
abundance: -
j_gene: TRBJ1-1
CDR3aa: CAGKGDRNTEAFF
CDR3nt: TGTGCCGGAAAAGGGGACAGGAACACTGAAGCTTTCTTT

v_gene: TRBV29-1
d_gene: TRBD1
abundance: -
j_gene: TRBJ2-7
CDR3aa: CSVGTGEGREQYF
CDR3nt: TGCAGCGTTGGGACAGGGGAAGGGAGGGAGCAGTACTTC

v_gene: TRBV6-1
d_gene: TRBD1
abundance: -
j_gene: TRBJ1-5
CDR3aa: CASSEWTGDNQPQHF
CDR3nt: TGTGCCAGCAGTGAGTGGACAGGGGACAATCAGCCCCAGCATTTT

v_gene: TRBV11-2
d_gene: TRBD2
abundance: -
j_gene: TRBJ2-7
CDR3aa: CASSLHLSGTSYEQYF
CDR3nt: TGTGCCAGCAGCTTACACCTGAGCGGGACCTCCTACGAGCAGTACTTC

v_gene: TRBV6-1
d_gene: -
abundance: -
j_gene: TRBJ2-1
CDR3aa: CASRESLGNEQFF
CDR3nt: TGTGCCAGCAGAGAGTCCCTAGGGAATGAGCAGTTCTTC

v_gene: TRBV27
d_gene: TRBD1
abundance: -
j_gene: TRBJ2-1
CDR3aa: CASTLVGQGKVGNEQFF
CDR3nt: TGTGCCAGCACCCTAGTGGGACAGGGTAAAGTCGGCAATGAGCAGTTCTTC

v_gene: TRBV6-4
d_gene: -
abundance: -
j_gene: TRBJ2-1
CDR3aa: CASSPQHGTHEQFF
CDR3nt: TGTGCCAGCAGCCCGCAACATGGGACCCATGAGCAGTTCTTC

v_gene: TRBV6-4
d_gene: TRBD1
abundance: -
j_gene: TRBJ1-1
CDR3aa: CASSVEGAKDTEAFF
CDR3nt: TGTGCCAGCAGTGTGGAGGGGGCGAAAGACACTGAAGCTTTCTTT

v_gene: TRBV28
d_gene: TRBD1
abundance: -
j_gene: TRBJ1-2
CDR3aa: CASSPRQGAYGYTF
CDR3nt: TGTGCCAGCAGTCCGAGACAGGGAGCCTATGGCTACACCTTC

v_gene: TRBV5-4
d_gene: -
abundance: -
j_gene: TRBJ1-1
CDR3aa: CASSVDPNTEAFF
CDR3nt: TGTGCCAGCAGCGTGGACCCGAACACTGAAGCTTTCTTT

v_gene: TRBV7-9
d_gene: -
abundance: -
j_gene: TRBJ2-2
CDR3aa: CASSLDNSRAGELFF
CDR3nt: TGTGCCAGCAGCTTAGATAACTCGCGGGCCGGGGAGCTGTTTTTT

v_gene: TRBV5-6
d_gene: -
abundance: -
j_gene: TRBJ2-7
CDR3aa: CASSLVGFYEQYF
CDR3nt: TGTGCCAGCAGCTTGGTAGGCTTCTACGAGCAGTACTTC

v_gene: TRBV5-1
d_gene: -
abundance: once
j_gene: TRBJ2-5
CDR3aa: CASSRLPGQQETQYF
CDR3nt: TGCGCCAGCAGCCGACTTCCGGGACAACAAGAGACCCAGTACTTC

v_gene: TRBV6-6
d_gene: -
abundance: -
j_gene: TRBJ1-4
CDR3aa: CAIQEAEKLFF
CDR3nt: TGTGCCATACAAGAGGCTGAAAAACTGTTTTTT

v_gene: TRBV10-3
d_gene: -
abundance: once
j_gene: TRBJ2-5
CDR3aa: CAISESTGGETQYF
CDR3nt: TGTGCCATCAGTGAGTCGACTGGGGGGGAGACCCAGTACTTC

v_gene: TRBV30
d_gene: -
abundance: few
j_gene: TRBJ1-2
CDR3aa: CAWSEAGSSYGYTF
CDR3nt: TGTGCCTGGAGTGAAGCCGGCAGCTCGTATGGCTACACCTTC

v_gene: TRBV5-8
d_gene: -
abundance: many
j_gene: TRBJ1-6
CDR3aa: CASSLHMSSYNSPLHF
CDR3nt: TGTGCCAGCAGCCTCCACATGAGCTCCTATAATTCACCCCTCCACTTT

v_gene: TRBV6-5
d_gene: -
abundance: -
j_gene: TRBJ1-6
CDR3aa: CASSYWGVDSPLHF
CDR3nt: TGTGCCAGCAGTTACTGGGGTGTTGATTCACCCCTCCACTTT